This is a list of T cell receptor beta chains from one sample in a study of identical twins. TCRdb re-derived calls from the 5' RACE reads in MiXCR, one entry per CDR3 protein. Of 350,000 to 400,000 distinct CDR3 sequences listed, approximately 8.8% are singletons. The sample taken for sequencing was naive T cells sorted from blood. These receptors all stem from a woman aged 45-59 years in good health. Each CDR3 is given with its conserved first and last residue. Each record gives: D gene, clone size, V gene, J gene, CDR3 DNA, CDR3 protein. A D gene is named only where the DNA matches it firmly. Rows may omit the clone size; those that give it use once, few, many or a size class.

>NA|many|TRBV5-1|TRBJ1-1
TGCGCCAGCAGCTTGGGCCAGACGAACACTGAAGCTTTCTTT
CASSLGQTNTEAFF
>NA|NA|TRBV4-1|TRBJ2-1
TGCGCCAGCAGCCAAGAAGGACCAGGGCGGGGCGAGCAGTTCTTC
CASSQEGPGRGEQFF
>TRBD1|few|TRBV20-1|TRBJ2-2
TGCAGTGCTCAGGACAGGGCGGGCACCGGGGAGCTGTTTTTT
CSAQDRAGTGELFF
>NA|few|TRBV25-1|TRBJ2-7
TGTGCCAGCAGCGGCTATCGGTCCTACGAGCAGTACTTC
CASSGYRSYEQYF
>NA|many|TRBV4-1|TRBJ1-6
TGCGCCAGCAGCCAAGAGTCGTGGTCACCCCTCCACTTT
CASSQESWSPLHF
>TRBD1|NA|TRBV4-1|TRBJ2-3
TGCGCCGGCAGACGAGGTCCGGGACAGGGGGGAGATACGCAGTATTTT
CAGRRGPGQGGDTQYF
>TRBD2|few|TRBV10-3|TRBJ2-5
TGTGCCATGGGAGCGGGAGTCAGTGAGACCCAGTACTTC
CAMGAGVSETQYF
>NA|few|TRBV28|TRBJ1-1
TGTGCCAGCGGGTTTATCGGGGACACTGAAGCTTTCTTT
CASGFIGDTEAFF
>TRBD1|many|TRBV5-1|TRBJ1-2
TGCGCCAGCAGCTTGACAGGGGGCTCCAACTATGGCTACACCTTC
CASSLTGGSNYGYTF
>TRBD2|NA|TRBV7-8|TRBJ2-5
TGTGCCAGCAGCTTGCGTCTAGCGGGTGCGAACCAAGAGACCCAGTACTTC
CASSLRLAGANQETQYF
>TRBD2|few|TRBV6-5|TRBJ2-5
TGTGCCAGCAGTTACTCCCTAAGCGGGAGACGGGGTCAAGAGACCCAGTACTTC
CASSYSLSGRRGQETQYF
>NA|few|TRBV2|TRBJ2-7
TGTGCCAGCAGTGGGGAACCATGGCAGTACTTC
CASSGEPWQYF
>NA|many|TRBV5-1|TRBJ2-2
TGCGCCAGCAGCTTGTCGGCTCCGGCAGGGGCCGGGGAGCTGTTTTTT
CASSLSAPAGAGELFF
>TRBD2|many|TRBV5-1|TRBJ2-5
TGCGCCAGCAGTAGACTAGCGGGAGGTCTGGAGACCCAGTACTTC
CASSRLAGGLETQYF
>TRBD2|NA|TRBV10-3|TRBJ2-3
TGTGCCATCAGTGAACCCGGACTAGCGGGCACAGATACGCAGTATTTT
CAISEPGLAGTDTQYF
>TRBD1|many|TRBV12-3/TRBV12-4|TRBJ1-1
TGTGCCAGCAGTCTGAGGACAGGGCCACTCACTGAAGCTTTCTTT
CASSLRTGPLTEAFF
>NA|NA|TRBV6-6|TRBJ2-2
TGTGCCAGCATCAAAAGTCTCCTAGCCGGGGAGCTGTTTTTT
CASIKSLLAGELFF
>NA|few|TRBV5-5|TRBJ1-4
TGTGCCAGCAGCTACCAGGGTTTCCGGACTAATGAAAAACTGTTTTTT
CASSYQGFRTNEKLFF
>TRBD2|few|TRBV27|TRBJ2-7
TGTGCCAGCAGTTTATCCGGGGGGGGTCCCTACGAGCAGTACTTC
CASSLSGGGPYEQYF
>NA|few|TRBV7-8|TRBJ1-5
TGTGCCAGCAACAGGGAAGGTCAGCCCCAGCATTTT
CASNREGQPQHF
>TRBD1|few|TRBV12-3/TRBV12-4|TRBJ1-1
TGTGCCAGCAGGTCGACAGGGTACACTGAAGCTTTCTTT
CASRSTGYTEAFF
>TRBD2|many|TRBV6-5|TRBJ2-4
TGTGCCAGCAGTTCTCTCTTTAGCGGGCGTGCTCAGTACTTC
CASSSLFSGRAQYF
>TRBD1|few|TRBV29-1|TRBJ2-7
TGCAGCGGAGGGACAGGGGAGAGCGAGCAGTACTTC
CSGGTGESEQYF